These T cell receptor beta chains were read from a single sample in a study of cytomegalovirus exposure and HLA in healthy donors. Profiled with immunoSEQ multiplex PCR; TCRdb holds only in-frame clones, not every one. The sample gives 150,000 to 200,000 clones, about four fifths of which show up once; less than 2% is in the top ten. The sample consisted of PBMCs. These receptors were obtained from a young man in good health and CMV-seronegative. CDR3s include the opening cysteine and the closing phenylalanine or tryptophan.

J,V,CDR3
TRBJ2-3,TRBV5-1,CASSLLAGGTDTQYF
TRBJ2-2,TRBV15,CATSRNRGARTGELFF
TRBJ1-1,TRBV5-1,CASSLVQGRRSTEAFF
TRBJ1-1,TRBV7-9,CASSLWKGGDTEAFF
TRBJ1-5,TRBV6-6,CASRRSSNQPQHF
TRBJ2-7,TRBV7-2,CASRGLAGGGEQYF
TRBJ2-7,TRBV11-2,CASSLVAGLASYEQYF
TRBJ1-1,TRBV4-1,CASSQDSGRGTEAFF
TRBJ2-1,TRBV11-3,CASSLESGRDNEQFF
-,TRBV21-1,CASRRETGANYEQYF
TRBJ2-7,TRBV21-1,CASTPTGRTLKRGEQYF
TRBJ2-1,TRBV6-5,CASRRTGRNNEQFF
TRBJ2-7,TRBV6-1,CASSDRGYEQYF
TRBJ2-3,TRBV11-2,CASSSQGRGSTDTQYF
TRBJ1-5,TRBV19,CASSPQISNQPQHF
TRBJ2-7,TRBV9,CASSVGPSPTLEQYF
TRBJ2-3,TRBV7-8,CASSLREREYTDTQYF
TRBJ1-1,TRBV5-1,CASSSTQGNTEAFF
TRBJ2-4,TRBV6-1,CASSQDRVRAKNIQYF
TRBJ1-3,TRBV7-2,CASSLEIQGSGNTIYF